Each of the 21 T cell receptor beta chains below was sequenced from the same sample in a study of cytotoxic CD8 clonotypes in ibrutinib-treated CLL (dated by TCRdb to about 2021). Library preparation used the immunoSEQ multiplex PCR assay. TCRdb stores this immuneACCESS table with in-frame sequences only. Part of the clones is absent; in the studies checked, under half of the shortfall reflects unresolved V genes, and no reason is known for the rest. This sample is represented by 270,000 or so clones; around 69% of them were singletons. Together, the top ten hold around 5.3% of the sample. Interpreted using the paper, the time point label stands for: progressive disease on ibrutinib. This material consisted of PBMCs, taken at disease progression, from a patient treated with ibrutinib. These receptor sequences come from a human donor with chronic lymphocytic leukemia.

The V call is TRBV9, the J call TRBJ2-7; tentative D call: TRBD2 (6 bases). CDR1 SGDLS and CDR2 YYNGEE come from the germline V gene. The CDR3 has 12 amino acids. V was shortened by 3 bases and J by 8 bases, with 12 bases between the two germline ends. In DNA form, the CDR3 reads TGTGCCAGCAGCGGCGGGGCTGATCAGCAGTACTTC. Translated: CASSGGADQQYF.

The chain joins TRBV28 to TRBJ2-5; 7 bases map to TRBD2. Germline values: CDR1 MDHEN, CDR2 SYDVKM. The CDR3 runs 15 residues. The junction had 11 bases not matched to a gene; V was cut back by 6 bases and J by 4 bases. CDR3 bases: TGTGCCAGCAGGAAGCCTCGGGGGGTCGGAGAGACCCAGTACTTC. This encodes CASRKPRGVGETQYF.

The rearrangement uses TRBV5-5 and TRBJ2-7; TRBD1 matches at 11 bases. This CDR3 comprises 15 residues. From germline, CDR1 is SGHKS and CDR2 YYEKEE (reference sequence). V was pared by 7 bases and J by 2 bases, with 8 bases of the junction left unmatched. CDR3 in DNA: TGTGCCAGCGCCGGGACAGGGGGACCAACCTACGAGCAGTACTTC. This sequence encodes CASAGTGGPTYEQYF.

This clone has more than one count but fewer than ten. The genes are TRBV5-1 and TRBJ1-6; the D gene is possibly TRBD1 (6 bases). CDR1 SGHRS and CDR2 YFSETQ come from the germline V gene. The CDR3 is 14 amino acids. The V end was cut by 4 bases, the J end by 10 bases, with 15 bases between. The CDR3 sequence is CASSNTGLSSPLHF. CDR3 DNA: TGCGCCAGCAGCAACACAGGGCTGTCCTCACCCCTCCACTTT.

The chain recombines TRBV5-1 with TRBJ2-7, with D perhaps TRBD2 (6 bases). Between the trimmed V and J ends, which lost 6 bases and 1 base, there was a span of 11 bases. The CDR3 length is 13 residues. The V gene's germline CDR1 is SGHRS and CDR2 YFSETQ. The CDR3 DNA reads TGCGCCAGCACCGGGGGAGATTCCTACGAGCAGTACTTC. This gives the protein CASTGGDSYEQYF.

The chain uses TRBV5-5 and TRBJ2-5, with 12 bases fitting TRBD2. This CDR3 is 14 amino acids long. CDR1 and CDR2 from the germline V gene are SGHKS and YYEKEE (reference sequence). The V and J ends lost 4 bases and 7 bases, in that order; junction bases with no gene match: 5. The CDR3 nucleotides read TGTGCCAGCAGCGCTAGCGGGGGGGCACCGACCCAGTACTTC. Its translation: CASSASGGAPTQYF.

This clone was picked up a small number of times. The genes are TRBV27 and TRBJ2-7; the D is unclear. V shed 3 bases and J shed 4 bases, with 4 bases lying between them. CDR1 MNHEY and CDR2 SMNVEV come from the germline V gene (reference sequence). The CDR3 has 11 residues. The CDR3 is CASSFGYEQYF. CDR3 bases: TGTGCCAGCAGTTTTGGGTACGAGCAGTACTTC.

The chain couples TRBV19 to TRBJ1-1, with 11 bases fitting TRBD1. J was trimmed by 0 bases and V by 4 bases; bases with no gene match: 7. The germline V gene has CDR1 LNHDA and CDR2 SQIVND (reference sequence). This CDR3 is 17 amino acids long. CDR3 coding DNA: TGTGCCAGTAGTACTATGGACAGGGGGCTAGTGAACACTGAAGCTTTCTTT. It encodes CASSTMDRGLVNTEAFF.

The chain links TRBV7-2 to TRBJ2-1; 9 nucleotides line up with TRBD1. Losses at the gene ends were 6 bases for V and 2 bases for J; bases not matched to a gene: 5. Per germline, CDR1 SGHTA and CDR2 FQGNSA. CDR3 length: 15 amino acids. The CDR3: CASRTGTGPYNEQFF. CDR3 sequence (DNA): TGTGCCAGCAGGACCGGGACAGGGCCCTACAATGAGCAGTTCTTC.

This sequence joins TRBV10-3 and TRBJ1-4, with 11 bases matching TRBD1. Unmatched junction bases numbered 7, after V lost 10 bases and J lost 6 bases. This CDR3 contains 14 residues. Germline values: CDR1 ENHRY, CDR2 SYGVKD. CDR3: CASRAGQGDEKLFF. In DNA, the CDR3 is TGTGCCAGCCGAGCGGGACAGGGGGATGAAAAACTGTTTTTT.

The CDR3, as DNA: TGTGCCAGCAGCGCTCATAGCGGCAGCTCCTACAATGAGCAGTTCTTC. This sequence encodes CASSAHSGSSYNEQFF. The chain employs TRBV9 and TRBJ2-1, with D possibly TRBD2 on 6 matching bases. The CDR3 spans 16 residues. Deletions cut 3 bases from V and 0 bases from J, with 13 bases between. Germline lookup yields CDR1 SGDLS and CDR2 YYNGEE.

This chain joins TRBV7-3 and TRBJ1-3; no definite D call. V was pared by 2 bases and J by 4 bases, with 6 bases between. The CDR3 extends over 13 amino acids. Germline V lookup: CDR1 SGHTA, CDR2 FQGTGA. The CDR3 spells CASSLYVGNTIYF. The CDR3 nucleotides read TGTGCCAGCAGCTTATACGTCGGAAACACCATATATTTT.

The V call is TRBV29-1, the J call TRBJ1-2; possibly TRBD1 for D (5 bases). The CDR3 extends over 13 amino acids. V was shortened by 3 bases and J by 7 bases, with 15 bases between the two germline ends. CDR1 and CDR2 (germline): SQVTM, ANQGSEA. The CDR3 protein is CSVERQGGGGYTF. The CDR3 nucleotides are TGCAGCGTTGAGAGGCAGGGAGGAGGTGGCTACACCTTC.

The rearrangement links TRBV7-9 to TRBJ2-2, with D hard to call. The ends were cut back, 0 bases at V and 7 bases at J, with 9 bases in the middle. The CDR3 covers 14 residues. Germline assignment: CDR1 SEHNR and CDR2 FQNEAQ (reference sequence). This chain's CDR3 is CASSLAAGFGELFF. The CDR3 region has the DNA TGTGCCAGCAGCTTAGCCGCCGGTTTCGGGGAGCTGTTTTTT.

The rearrangement uses TRBV6-4 and TRBJ2-1, with 8 bases matching TRBD2. V shed 2 bases and J 6 bases; nucleotides not matched to a gene: 6. The CDR3 has 15 residues. Germline loops: CDR1 MRHNA, CDR2 SNTAGT. The CDR3 bases are TGTGCCAGCAGTGACGAAGCGGGAGTTGTCAATGAGCAGTTCTTC. Its protein is CASSDEAGVVNEQFF.

The J gene is TRBJ2-5, the V gene TRBV19; 9 bases match TRBD1. J lost 2 bases, V lost 5 bases, and 3 bases had no gene match. CDR1 and CDR2 from the germline V gene are LNHDA and SQIVND (reference sequence). The CDR3 spans 14 residues. CDR3 nucleotides: TGTGCCAGTAGTTCCGGACAGGGGCAAGAGACCCAGTACTTC. Protein: CASSSGQGQETQYF.

This clone has just a few counts. This chain links TRBV28 with TRBJ1-2, with D perhaps TRBD1 (6 bases). The CDR3 contains 14 residues. CDR1 is MDHEN and CDR2 is SYDVKM in the germline V gene. V gave up 5 bases and J gave up 4 bases, with 14 bases separating them. CDR3 sequence: CASSNPGQPYGYTF. CDR3 DNA: TGTGCCAGCAGTAATCCAGGACAGCCCTATGGCTACACCTTC.

The chain couples TRBV6-4 to TRBJ2-1; no reliable D call. This CDR3 spans 14 amino acids. V was clipped by 6 bases and J by 8 bases, with 17 bases between them. CDR1 is MRHNA, CDR2 SNTAGT, per germline. In nucleotides, the CDR3 is TGTGCCAGCAGCGTGAGCGTCGGGTCCGATGAGCAGTTCTTC. Its translation is CASSVSVGSDEQFF.

The CDR3: CASSLTGSSNYGYTF. The CDR3 bases are TGCGCCAGCAGCCTAACCGGATCTTCTAACTATGGCTACACCTTC. The gene calls are TRBV5-1 and TRBJ1-2; D unclear. There are 15 residues in the CDR3. Between the trimmed V and J ends, which lost 4 bases and 0 bases, there was a span of 13 bases. In germline, CDR1 is SGHRS, CDR2 YFSETQ. Based on the CDR3 plus reference TRBV5-1 and TRBJ1-2, the full variable domain is KAGVTQTPRYLIKTRGQQVTLSCSPISGHRSVSWYQQTPGQGLQFLFEYFSETQRNKGNFPGRFSGRQFSNSRSEMNVSTLELGDSALYLCASSLTGSSNYGYTFGSGTRLTVV.

The chain couples TRBV29-1 to TRBJ1-2; the D is unclear. The ends were cut back, 1 base at V and 3 bases at J, with 21 bases in the middle. Germline CDR1 is SQVTM and CDR2 is ANQGSEA. The CDR3 covers 17 residues. DNA of the CDR3: TGCAGCGTTGAAGTTTGGATGGGCGGAGACTTATACTATGGCTACACCTTC. Its protein is CSVEVWMGGDLYYGYTF. Full variable domain (outside the CDR3, taken from reference TRBV29-1 and TRBJ1-2): SAVISQKPSRDICQRGTSLTIQCQVDSQVTMMFWYRQQPGQSLTLIATANQGSEATYESGFVIDKFPISRPNLTFSTLTVSNMSPEDSSIYLCSVEVWMGGDLYYGYTFGSGTRLTVV.

The chain has TRBV5-4 and TRBJ1-1, with D uncertain. The germline gives CDR1 SGHNT, CDR2 YYREEE (reference sequence). V lost 0 bases to trimming and J lost 3 bases, with 6 bases between them. The CDR3 has 13 amino acids. The CDR3 loop reads CASSLDSYTEAFF. CDR3 DNA: TGTGCCAGCAGCTTGGACAGCTACACTGAAGCTTTCTTT.